The rows below give T cell receptor beta chains drawn from one sample of a study of blood T cell repertoires in COVID-19. Method: immunoSEQ multiplex PCR; TCRdb's copy keeps in-frame clones and lacks some. Altogether 150,000 to 200,000 clones are present, 65% to 90% being singletons, with the ten largest covering 12%. Sequencing input: PBMCs or T cells enriched from blood (not recorded which). The receptor set was obtained from a man aged 40-55 years who had recovered from COVID-19. CDR3s leave out the opening cysteine and the closing phenylalanine or tryptophan. Clone size is given for some rows only: seen once, a few or many times, or a class if the clone is expanded.

CDR3aa	abundance	v_gene	len	j_gene
ASSPETGELF	.	TRBV7-3	10	TRBJ2-2
ASSPRPDTGELF	.	TRBV11-1	12	TRBJ2-2
ASSLGSGGEETQY	.	TRBV5-6	13	TRBJ2-5
ASSSGQGDEKLF	.	TRBV5-1	12	TRBJ1-4
ASSPPVVTKNIQY	.	TRBV18	13	TRBJ2-4
ASSLLAGSAGELF	.	TRBV5-1	13	TRBJ2-2
ASSSTNDRNNEQF	.	TRBV7-2	13	TRBJ2-1
ASSLGGSGRTGELF	.	TRBV5-4	14	TRBJ2-2
ASSLVQGFGNEQF	.	TRBV5-4	13	TRBJ2-1
ATSDWGREQETQY	.	TRBV24-1	13	TRBJ2-5
ASSVAGAAGWETQY	once	TRBV9	14	TRBJ2-5